The rows below give T cell receptor beta chains drawn from one sample of a study of shared clonotypes between healthy human individuals. Method: immunoSEQ multiplex PCR; TCRdb's copy keeps in-frame clones and lacks some. The data hold over 2 million clones, with 80% to 95% observed a single time. Sequencing was done on a sample of naive CD4+ T cells from PBMCs. The receptors originated from a man in his late teens or twenties in good health. Some clones in this sample may be carry-over from other donors' samples. CDR3s include the opening cysteine and the closing phenylalanine or tryptophan. The D gene is left open where the match is weak. Rows may omit the clone size; those that give it use once, few, many or a size class.

D,J,V,size,CDR3,DNA
TRBD2,TRBJ2-5,TRBV2,once,CASRRLADQETQYF,TGTGCCAGCAGAAGACTAGCGGATCAAGAGACCCAGTACTTC
.,TRBJ2-1,TRBV5-4,.,CASSLSRWGSYNEQFF,TGTGCCAGCAGCTTATCGCGGTGGGGCTCCTACAATGAGCAGTTCTTC
.,TRBJ1-3,TRBV11-2,.,CASRPAGSSGNTIYF,TGTGCCAGCAGACCCGCGGGGAGCTCTGGAAACACCATATATTTT
.,TRBJ2-1,TRBV5-1,.,CASSLVGGALNEQFF,TGCGCCAGCAGCTTGGTGGGGGGCGCACTCAATGAGCAGTTCTTC
TRBD2,TRBJ2-3,TRBV5-1,.,CASSSGGGDTQYF,TGCGCCAGCAGTAGCGGGGGAGGCGATACGCAGTATTTT
.,TRBJ2-3,TRBV6-1,.,CASSAVAESTDTQYF,TGTGCCAGCAGTGCGGTAGCGGAAAGCACAGATACGCAGTATTTT
.,TRBJ2-2,TRBV29-1,.,CSVGTAETGELFF,TGCAGCGTTGGCACAGCGGAAACCGGGGAGCTGTTTTTT
.,TRBJ2-5,TRBV28,.,CASSLSRGGETQYF,TGTGCCAGCAGTTTAAGTCGAGGGGGGGAGACCCAGTACTTC
.,TRBJ1-1,TRBV7-3,few,CASSLSGGTEAFF,TGTGCCAGCAGCCTTTCCGGGGGGACTGAAGCTTTCTTT
.,TRBJ2-1,TRBV7-9,.,CASSLVSEQFF,TGTGCCAGCAGCTTAGTATCGGAGCAGTTCTTC
TRBD1,TRBJ1-1,TRBV10-2,once,CASSESGGYLEAFF,TGCGCCAGCAGTGAGTCAGGGGGCTACCTCGAAGCTTTCTTT
.,TRBJ2-3,TRBV2,.,CASSVATSTDTQYF,TGTGCCAGCAGCGTAGCGACGTCCACAGATACGCAGTATTTT
TRBD1,TRBJ1-5,TRBV11-2,.,CASSGSGGFGQPQHF,TGTGCCAGCAGCGGTTCAGGGGGCTTTGGTCAGCCCCAGCATTTT
TRBD1,TRBJ2-7,TRBV11-3,.,CASSPRQGRGEQYF,TGTGCCAGCAGCCCCCGACAGGGGCGCGGCGAGCAGTACTTC
.,TRBJ2-5,TRBV9,once,CASSARDSLRGAQYF,TGTGCCAGCAGCGCCAGGGACAGCCTGAGGGGGGCCCAGTACTTC
TRBD2,TRBJ2-1,TRBV5-1,.,CASSLASGSTNEQFF,TGCGCCAGCAGCTTGGCTAGCGGGAGTACTAATGAGCAGTTCTTC
TRBD1,TRBJ1-5,TRBV18,.,CASSPDRGQPQHF,TGTGCCAGCTCGCCCGACAGGGGCCAGCCCCAGCATTTT
TRBD1,TRBJ1-5,TRBV28,.,CASFRTGRRNQPQHF,TGTGCCAGTTTTAGGACAGGGCGCCGCAATCAGCCCCAGCATTTT
.,TRBJ2-7,TRBV5-1,.,CASSLIAVTYEQYF,TGCGCCAGCAGCTTGATTGCAGTCACCTACGAGCAGTACTTC
.,TRBJ2-1,TRBV6-4,.,CASSDRSAMDEQFF,TGTGCCAGCAGTGATCGGTCAGCGATGGATGAGCAGTTCTTC
.,TRBJ1-4,TRBV10-3,.,CAISESREKLFF,TGTGCCATCAGTGAGTCCCGAGAAAAACTGTTTTTT
.,TRBJ2-2,TRBV25-1,.,CASSEQRRVPLFF,TGTGCCAGCAGTGAGCAGAGGAGAGTCCCGCTGTTTTTT